The subject of this entry is one TCR beta chain. Its target is not known. Generated by immunoSEQ multiplex PCR, the TCRdb table keeps only in-frame clones and is missing some. The data hold 66,000 or so clones, with about four fifths observed a single time. This specimen belongs to a study of T cell responses to AZD1222 COVID-19 vaccine. Points from the study as a whole: A rise in Spike-specific TCR breadth and depth followed two AZD1222 doses. Baseline seropositivity characterized only a handful of AZD1222 recipients. Repertoire sampling was restricted to post-peak T cell response timepoints.

The CDR3 contains 12 residues. The ends were cut back, 6 bases at V and 3 bases at J, with 8 bases in the middle. This chain connects TRBV23-1 to TRBJ1-1, with D unresolved. TRBV23-1 is identified as an open reading frame with a role that is uncertain. Sample: peripheral blood, taken on day 0 of MenACWY control vaccination. The receptor was derived from an adult in good health. CDR3 loop: CASSDGDTEAFF. The CDR3 coding sequence is TGCGCCAGCAGCGACGGGGACACTGAAGCTTTCTTT.